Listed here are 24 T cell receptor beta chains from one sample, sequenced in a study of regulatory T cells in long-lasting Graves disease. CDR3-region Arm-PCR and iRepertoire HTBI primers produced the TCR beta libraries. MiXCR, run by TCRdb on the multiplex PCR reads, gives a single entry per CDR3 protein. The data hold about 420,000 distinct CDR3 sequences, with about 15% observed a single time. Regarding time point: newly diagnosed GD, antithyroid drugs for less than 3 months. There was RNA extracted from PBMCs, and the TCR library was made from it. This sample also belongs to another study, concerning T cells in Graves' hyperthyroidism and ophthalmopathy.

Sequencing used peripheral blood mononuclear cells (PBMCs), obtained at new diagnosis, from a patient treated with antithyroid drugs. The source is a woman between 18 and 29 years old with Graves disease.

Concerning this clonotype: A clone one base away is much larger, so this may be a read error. The CDR3 DNA is TGTGCCATGGGGACAGGGAAAAGGGATGAGCAGTCCTTC. Its protein is CAMGTGKRDEQSF. J is TRBJ2-1 and V is TRBV10-3; 9 bases align to TRBD1. This CDR3 spans 13 amino acids. The V gene's germline CDR1 is ENHRY and CDR2 SYGVKD.

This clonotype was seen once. The CDR3 DNA reads TGCGCCAGCAGCAAAGCGGGCGGAATTGGGTCCCCCCACTTCACCGGGGAGCTGTTTTTT. Translated: CASSKAGGIGSPHFTGELFF. The rearrangement links TRBV4-1 to TRBJ2-2, with D possibly TRBD2 on 6 matching bases. This CDR3 spans 20 amino acids. CDR1 and CDR2 (germline): MGHRA, YSYEKL. The ends were cut back, 5 bases at V and 4 bases at J, with 29 bases in the middle.

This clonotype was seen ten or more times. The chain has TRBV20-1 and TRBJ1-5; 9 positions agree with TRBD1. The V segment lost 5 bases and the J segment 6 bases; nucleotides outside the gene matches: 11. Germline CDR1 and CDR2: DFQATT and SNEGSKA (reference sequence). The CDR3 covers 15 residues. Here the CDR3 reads CSAGTGNRGGQPQHF. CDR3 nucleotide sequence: TGCAGTGCTGGGACAGGGAATCGGGGCGGTCAGCCCCAGCATTTT.

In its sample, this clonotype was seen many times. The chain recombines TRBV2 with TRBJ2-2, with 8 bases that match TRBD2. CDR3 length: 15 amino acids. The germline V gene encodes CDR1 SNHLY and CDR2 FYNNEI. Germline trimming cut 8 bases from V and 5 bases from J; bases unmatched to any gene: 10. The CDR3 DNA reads TGTGCCAGCGGTTACGGGAGGGCCGAGACCGGGGAGCTGTTTTTT. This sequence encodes CASGYGRAETGELFF.

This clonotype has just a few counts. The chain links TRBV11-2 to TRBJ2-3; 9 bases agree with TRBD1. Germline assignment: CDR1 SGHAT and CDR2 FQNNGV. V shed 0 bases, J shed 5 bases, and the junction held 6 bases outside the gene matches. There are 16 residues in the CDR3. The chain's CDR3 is CASSLDLDRGRDTQYF. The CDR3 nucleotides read TGTGCCAGCAGCTTAGATTTGGACAGGGGCAGAGATACGCAGTATTTT.

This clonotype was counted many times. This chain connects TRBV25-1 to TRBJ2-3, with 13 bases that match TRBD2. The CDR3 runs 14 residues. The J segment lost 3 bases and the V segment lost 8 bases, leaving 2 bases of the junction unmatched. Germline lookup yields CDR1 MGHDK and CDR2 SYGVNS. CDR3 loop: CASAGLAGTDTQYF. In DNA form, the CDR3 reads TGTGCCAGCGCGGGACTAGCGGGGACAGATACGCAGTATTTT.

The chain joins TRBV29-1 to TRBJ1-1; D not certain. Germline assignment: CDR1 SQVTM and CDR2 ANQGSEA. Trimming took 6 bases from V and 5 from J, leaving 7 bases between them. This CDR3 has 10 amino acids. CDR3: CSVNRTEAFF. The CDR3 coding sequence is TGCAGCGTCAACAGAACTGAAGCTTTCTTT.

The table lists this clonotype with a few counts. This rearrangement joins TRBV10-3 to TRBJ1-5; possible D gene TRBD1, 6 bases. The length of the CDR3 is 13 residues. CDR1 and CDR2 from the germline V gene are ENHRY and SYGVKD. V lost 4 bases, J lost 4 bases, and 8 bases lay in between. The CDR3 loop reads CAISGTENQPQHF. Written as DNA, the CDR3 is TGTGCCATCAGTGGGACAGAGAATCAGCCCCAGCATTTT.

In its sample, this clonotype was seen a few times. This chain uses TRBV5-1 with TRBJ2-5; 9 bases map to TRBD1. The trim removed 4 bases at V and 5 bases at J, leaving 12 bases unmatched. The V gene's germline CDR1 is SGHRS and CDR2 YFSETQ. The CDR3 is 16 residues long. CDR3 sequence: CASSPNSPGTGETQYF. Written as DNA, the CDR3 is TGCGCCAGCAGCCCTAACTCCCCCGGGACAGGGGAGACCCAGTACTTC.

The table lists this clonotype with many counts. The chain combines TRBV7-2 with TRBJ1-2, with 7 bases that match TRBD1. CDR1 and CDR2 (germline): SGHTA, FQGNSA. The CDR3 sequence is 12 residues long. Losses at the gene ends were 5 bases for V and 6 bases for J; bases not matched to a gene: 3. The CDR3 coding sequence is TGTGCCAGCAGCCTGACAGGGAATGGCTACACCTTC. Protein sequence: CASSLTGNGYTF.

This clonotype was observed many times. Written as DNA, the CDR3 is TGTGCCAGCAGTTTACCGGACAGGGGGCTTGAGCAGTTCTTC. This translates into CASSLPDRGLEQFF. This chain joins TRBV28 and TRBJ2-1; TRBD1 aligns across 11 bases. The germline CDR1 and CDR2 sequences are MDHEN and SYDVKM. The V and J ends lost 2 bases and 9 bases, in that order; junction bases with no gene match: 3. The CDR3 extends over 14 amino acids.

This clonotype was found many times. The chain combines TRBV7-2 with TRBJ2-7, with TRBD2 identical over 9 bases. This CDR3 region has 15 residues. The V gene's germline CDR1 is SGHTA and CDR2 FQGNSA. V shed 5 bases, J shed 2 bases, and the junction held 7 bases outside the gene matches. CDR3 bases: TGTGCCAGCAGCGTATCTAGCGGGAAAACCTACGAGCAGTACTTC. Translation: CASSVSSGKTYEQYF.

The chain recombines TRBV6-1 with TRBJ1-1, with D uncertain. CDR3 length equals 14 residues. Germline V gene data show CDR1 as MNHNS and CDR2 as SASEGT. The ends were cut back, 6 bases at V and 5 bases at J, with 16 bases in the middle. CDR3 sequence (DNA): TGTGCCAGCAGCCAGACATCCTTAGGGACTGAAGCTTTCTTT. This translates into CASSQTSLGTEAFF.

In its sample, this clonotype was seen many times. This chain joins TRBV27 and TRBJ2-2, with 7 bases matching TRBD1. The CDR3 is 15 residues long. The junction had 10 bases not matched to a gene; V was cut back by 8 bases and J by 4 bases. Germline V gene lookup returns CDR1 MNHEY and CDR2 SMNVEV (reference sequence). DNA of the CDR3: TGTGCCAGCGGCCTAACAGGGGCACTCACCGGGGAGCTGTTTTTT. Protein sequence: CASGLTGALTGELFF.

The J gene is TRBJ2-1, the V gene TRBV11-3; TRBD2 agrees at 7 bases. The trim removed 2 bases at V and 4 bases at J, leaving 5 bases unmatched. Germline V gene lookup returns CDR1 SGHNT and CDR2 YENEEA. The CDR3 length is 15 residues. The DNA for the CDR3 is TGTGCCAGCAGCTTATCGGGAGGTTTTTACAATGAGCAGTTCTTC. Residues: CASSLSGGFYNEQFF.

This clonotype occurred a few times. The CDR3 nucleotides read TGTGCCAGCAGTCTTAAGGGGGTCAGCACAGATACGCAGTATTTT. It specifies CASSLKGVSTDTQYF. This chain connects TRBV7-9 to TRBJ2-3; weak D call: TRBD1 (6 bases). Looked up from germline, CDR1 is SEHNR and CDR2 is FQNEAQ (reference sequence). V dropped 6 bases and J dropped 0 bases, with 13 bases sitting between them. This CDR3 spans 15 amino acids.

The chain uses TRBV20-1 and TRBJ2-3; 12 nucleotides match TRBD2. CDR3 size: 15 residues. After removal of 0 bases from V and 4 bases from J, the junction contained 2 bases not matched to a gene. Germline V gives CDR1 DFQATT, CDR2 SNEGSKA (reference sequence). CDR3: CSARDLAGGPDTQYF. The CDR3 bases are TGCAGTGCTAGAGATCTAGCGGGAGGGCCAGATACGCAGTATTTT.

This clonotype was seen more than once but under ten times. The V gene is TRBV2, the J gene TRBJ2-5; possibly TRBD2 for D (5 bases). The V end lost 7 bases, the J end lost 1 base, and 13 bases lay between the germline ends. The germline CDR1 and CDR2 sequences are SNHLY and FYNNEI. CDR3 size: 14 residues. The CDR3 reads CASTLGASQETQYF. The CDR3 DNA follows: TGTGCCAGCACCCTGGGAGCGTCCCAAGAGACCCAGTACTTC.

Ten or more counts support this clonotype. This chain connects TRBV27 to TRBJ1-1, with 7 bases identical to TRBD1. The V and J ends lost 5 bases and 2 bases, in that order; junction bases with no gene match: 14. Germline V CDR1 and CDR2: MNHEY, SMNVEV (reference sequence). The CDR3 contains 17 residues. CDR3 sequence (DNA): TGTGCCAGCAGTAAAAATCCTCGGACAGGAATTAACACTGAAGCTTTCTTT. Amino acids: CASSKNPRTGINTEAFF.

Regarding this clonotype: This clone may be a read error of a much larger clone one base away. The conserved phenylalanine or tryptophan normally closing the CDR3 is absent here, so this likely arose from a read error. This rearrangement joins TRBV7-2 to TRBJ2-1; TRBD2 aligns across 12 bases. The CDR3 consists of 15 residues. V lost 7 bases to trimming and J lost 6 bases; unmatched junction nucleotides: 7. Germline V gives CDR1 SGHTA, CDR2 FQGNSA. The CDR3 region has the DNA TGTGCCAGCATAGGACTAGCGGGATATTTCAATGAGCAGTTCCTC. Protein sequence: CASIGLAGYFNEQFL.

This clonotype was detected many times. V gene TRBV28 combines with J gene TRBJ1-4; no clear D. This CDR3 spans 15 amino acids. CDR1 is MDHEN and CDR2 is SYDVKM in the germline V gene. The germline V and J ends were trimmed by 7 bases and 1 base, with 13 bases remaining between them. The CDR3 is CASIRGGLTNEKLFF. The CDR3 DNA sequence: TGTGCCAGCATCAGAGGCGGGCTAACTAATGAAAAACTGTTTTTT.

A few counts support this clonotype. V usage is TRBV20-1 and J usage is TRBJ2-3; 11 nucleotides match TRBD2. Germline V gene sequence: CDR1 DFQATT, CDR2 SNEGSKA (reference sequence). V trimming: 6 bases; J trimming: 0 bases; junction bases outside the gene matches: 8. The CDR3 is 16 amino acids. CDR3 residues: CSAASGLAESTDTQYF. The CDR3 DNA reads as TGCAGTGCCGCATCGGGACTAGCGGAAAGCACAGATACGCAGTATTTT.

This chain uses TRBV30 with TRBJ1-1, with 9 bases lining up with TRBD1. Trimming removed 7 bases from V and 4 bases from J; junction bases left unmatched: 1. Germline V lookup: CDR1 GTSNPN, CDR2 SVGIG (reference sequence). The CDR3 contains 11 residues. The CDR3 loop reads CASDRGTEAFF. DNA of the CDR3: TGTGCCTCGGACAGGGGCACTGAAGCTTTCTTT.

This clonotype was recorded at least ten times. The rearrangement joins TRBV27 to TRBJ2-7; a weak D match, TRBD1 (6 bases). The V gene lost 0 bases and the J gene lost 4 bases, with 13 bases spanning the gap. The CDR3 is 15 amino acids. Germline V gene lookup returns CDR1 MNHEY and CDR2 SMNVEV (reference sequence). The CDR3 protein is CASSLSNQGIYEQYF. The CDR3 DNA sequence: TGTGCCAGCAGTTTATCCAACCAGGGGATTTACGAGCAGTACTTC.